This passage covers 14 T cell receptor beta chains from one sample sequenced in a study of blood T cells in healthy people across ages. Next came a second PCR, run for about 6 to 11 cycles, which used a sample-barcoded 5' primer along with a J-beta primer mix. TCRdb reprocessed the 5' RACE reads via MiXCR and lists one record per CDR3 protein. Of over 1.5 million distinct CDR3 sequences in the sample, about 50% were seen once. Sequencing was performed on blood. The receptors were sampled from a woman in her forties in good health.

This chain connects TRBV20-1 to TRBJ1-1; 7 nucleotides match TRBD1. J lost 4 bases, V lost 1 base, and 3 bases had no gene match. CDR1 and CDR2 from the germline V gene are DFQATT and SNEGSKA (reference sequence). The CDR3 extends over 13 amino acids. The DNA for the CDR3 is TGCAGTGCTAGAGGACAGGGAACCACTGAAGCTTTCTTT. This sequence encodes CSARGQGTTEAFF.

The chain has TRBV6-2 or TRBV6-3 and TRBJ2-1; a weak D match, TRBD2 (5 bases). V gave up 2 bases and J gave up 10 bases, with 18 bases separating them. The germline CDR1 and CDR2 sequences are MNHEY and SVGEGT. CDR3 length equals 15 residues. Here the CDR3 reads CASSYTSLGMLEQFF. The CDR3 region has the DNA TGTGCCAGCAGTTACACTAGTCTAGGGATGTTGGAGCAGTTCTTC.

This clonotype appeared a single time. The gene calls are TRBV7-2 and TRBJ1-2, with 10 bases lining up with TRBD1. Germline values: CDR1 SGHTA, CDR2 FQGNSA. The CDR3 is 15 residues long. V trimming: 5 bases; J trimming: 4 bases; junction bases outside the gene matches: 7. CDR3: CASSNGQGGGYGYTF. In DNA, the CDR3 is TGTGCCAGCAGCAACGGACAGGGGGGAGGCTATGGCTACACCTTC.

This clonotype was observed once. CDR3 protein: CASSQIRAGSTGELFF. DNA of the CDR3: TGCGCCAGCAGCCAAATTAGGGCAGGGAGCACCGGGGAGCTGTTTTTT. This sequence joins TRBV4-1 and TRBJ2-2; D is possibly TRBD1 or TRBD2 (5 bases each). Trimming left V 2 bases short and J 4 bases short, with 14 bases between. CDR1 and CDR2 from the germline V gene are MGHRA and YSYEKL. The CDR3 has 16 amino acids.

V and J are TRBV2 and TRBJ2-1, with 15 bases that match TRBD2. Germline V CDR1 and CDR2: SNHLY, FYNNEI. The ends lost 6 bases at V and 11 bases at J; junction bases unmatched: 8. This CDR3 has 15 residues. The CDR3 nucleotides are TGTGCCAGCAGCCCAACGGGACTAGCGGGGGGCAAGCAGTTCTTC. Translation gives CASSPTGLAGGKQFF.

V is TRBV20-1 and J is TRBJ2-5, with 8 bases aligning to TRBD2. V lost 6 bases to trimming and J lost 5 bases; unmatched junction nucleotides: 14. Germline-derived CDR1 and CDR2 are DFQATT and SNEGSKA (reference sequence). The CDR3 loop spans 15 amino acids. The CDR3 nucleotides read TGCAGTGCAATGATATTAGCGGGGCGACTGGAGACCCAGTACTTC. Translating gives CSAMILAGRLETQYF.

The chain is built from TRBV5-1 and TRBJ1-4; 7 nucleotides agree with TRBD1. The CDR3 runs to 16 residues. The germline CDR1 and CDR2 sequences are SGHRS and YFSETQ. J lost 11 bases, V lost 4 bases, and 17 bases had no gene match. CDR3 nucleotide sequence: TGCGCCAGCAGCCCAGCCGACAGGGTTAACTTCGGCAAACTGTTTTTT. It yields the protein CASSPADRVNFGKLFF.

V and J are TRBV6-5 and TRBJ2-1; 7 nucleotides match TRBD2. The V and J ends lost 0 bases and 5 bases, in that order; junction bases with no gene match: 16. There are 19 residues in the CDR3. CDR1 MNHEY and CDR2 SVGAGI come from the germline V gene. This CDR3 is CASSYSRGAVLAENNEQFF. CDR3 DNA sequence: TGTGCCAGCAGTTACTCGAGAGGGGCAGTGCTAGCGGAGAACAATGAGCAGTTCTTC.

This chain links TRBV7-9 with TRBJ1-6; a possible D gene is TRBD1 (5 bases). The V end was cut by 0 bases, the J end by 10 bases, with 13 bases between. The CDR3 has 15 residues. CDR1 and CDR2 from the germline V gene are SEHNR and FQNEAQ (reference sequence). Here the CDR3 DNA reads TGTGCCAGCAGCTTAGCAGGGGATGGGAGGTCACCCCTCCACTTT. This translates into CASSLAGDGRSPLHF.

J is TRBJ1-1 and V is TRBV28, with D unresolved. CDR3 size: 15 residues. Germline V gene sequence: CDR1 MDHEN, CDR2 SYDVKM. V lost 5 bases, J lost 1 base, and 14 bases lay in between. As DNA, the CDR3 is TGTGCCAGCAGTCCCTATAGGTCAGAGAACACTGAAGCTTTCTTT. Protein sequence: CASSPYRSENTEAFF.

This chain uses TRBV6-2 or TRBV6-3 with TRBJ1-1, with D maybe TRBD1 (6 bases). This CDR3 contains 13 residues. The germline CDR1 and CDR2 sequences are MNHEY and SVGEGT. Trimming shortened V by 11 bases and J by 4 bases, and 17 bases separated the two germline ends. CDR3 amino acids: CASKRGGGTEAFF. The DNA of the CDR3 is TGTGCCTCGAAGAGGGGGGGAGGCACTGAAGCTTTCTTT.

The CDR3 spells CASSLFKTDQFF. The CDR3 DNA reads as TGTGCCAGCAGTTTATTTAAGACAGATCAGTTCTTC. The chain couples TRBV28 to TRBJ2-1, with D perhaps matching TRBD1 (5 bases). The ends were cut back, 1 base at V and 13 bases at J, with 11 bases in the middle. The CDR3 extends over 12 amino acids. Germline CDR1 is MDHEN and CDR2 is SYDVKM.

The chain has TRBV20-1 and TRBJ1-5, with D possibly being TRBD1 (5 bases). V gave up 5 bases and J gave up 4 bases, with 9 bases separating them. There are 12 residues in the CDR3. The V gene's germline CDR1 is DFQATT and CDR2 SNEGSKA (reference sequence). DNA for the CDR3: TGCAGTGCTGGGAGACAGAATCAGCCCCAGCATTTT. Protein product: CSAGRQNQPQHF.

This clonotype has just a few counts. This chain links TRBV5-1 with TRBJ2-1; D possibly uses TRBD1 or TRBD2 (5 bases each). Germline CDR1 reads SGHRS; CDR2 reads YFSETQ. The CDR3 is made up of 16 amino acids. V dropped 4 bases and J dropped 7 bases, with 21 bases sitting between them. The CDR3 reads CASSPRTDSSVNEQFF. The CDR3, as DNA: TGCGCCAGCAGCCCAAGGACTGACAGCTCCGTAAATGAGCAGTTCTTC.